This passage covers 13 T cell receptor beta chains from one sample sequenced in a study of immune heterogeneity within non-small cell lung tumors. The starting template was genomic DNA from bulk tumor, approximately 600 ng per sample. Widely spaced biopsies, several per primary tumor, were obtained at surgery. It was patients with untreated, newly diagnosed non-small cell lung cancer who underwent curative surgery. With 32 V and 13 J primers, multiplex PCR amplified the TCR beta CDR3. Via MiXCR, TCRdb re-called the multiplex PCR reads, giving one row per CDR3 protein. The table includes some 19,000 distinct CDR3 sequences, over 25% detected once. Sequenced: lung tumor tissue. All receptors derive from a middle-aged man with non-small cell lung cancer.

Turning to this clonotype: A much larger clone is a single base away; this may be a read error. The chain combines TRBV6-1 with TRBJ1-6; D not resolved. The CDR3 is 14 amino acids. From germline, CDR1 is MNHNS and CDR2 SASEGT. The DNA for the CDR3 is TGTGCCAGCACAAGAAGCTCCTATAATTCAACCCTCCACTTT. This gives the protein CASTRSSYNSTLHF.

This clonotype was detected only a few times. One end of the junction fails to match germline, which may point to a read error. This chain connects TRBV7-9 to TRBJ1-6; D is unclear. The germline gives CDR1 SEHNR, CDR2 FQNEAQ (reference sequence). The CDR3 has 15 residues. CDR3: CDSSWANSGFSPLHF. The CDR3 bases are TGTGACAGCAGCTGGGCGAATTCGGGGTTTTCACCCCTCCACTTT. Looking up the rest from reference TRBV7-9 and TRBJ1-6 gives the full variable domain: DTGVSQNPRHKITKRGQNVTFRCDPISEHNRLYWYRQTLGQGPEFLTYFQNEAQLEKSRLLSDRFSAERPKGSFSTLEIQRTEQGDSAMYLCDSSWANSGFSPLHFGNGTRLTVT.

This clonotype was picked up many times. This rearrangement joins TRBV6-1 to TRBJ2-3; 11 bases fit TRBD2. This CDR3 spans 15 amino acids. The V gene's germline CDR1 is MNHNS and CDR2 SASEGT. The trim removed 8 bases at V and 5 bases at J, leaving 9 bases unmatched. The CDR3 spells CASALLAGVVDTQYF. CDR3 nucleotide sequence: TGTGCCAGCGCTTTACTAGCGGGAGTGGTAGATACGCAGTATTTT.

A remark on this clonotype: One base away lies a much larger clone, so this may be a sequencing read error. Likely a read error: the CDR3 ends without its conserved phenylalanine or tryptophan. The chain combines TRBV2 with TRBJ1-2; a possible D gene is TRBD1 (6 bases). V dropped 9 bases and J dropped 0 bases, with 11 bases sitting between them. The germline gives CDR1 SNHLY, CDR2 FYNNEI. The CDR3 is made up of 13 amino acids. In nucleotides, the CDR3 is TGTGCCAGGCTGACAGGACCTAACTATGGCTACACCTTA. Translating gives CARLTGPNYGYTL.

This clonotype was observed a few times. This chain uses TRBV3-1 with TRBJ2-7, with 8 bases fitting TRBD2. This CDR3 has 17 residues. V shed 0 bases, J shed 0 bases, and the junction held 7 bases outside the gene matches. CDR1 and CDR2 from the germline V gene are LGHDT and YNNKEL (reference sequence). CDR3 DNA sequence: TGTGCCAGCAGCCAAGAGGTTTTAGCGGGGAGCTCCTACGAGCAGTACTTC. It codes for CASSQEVLAGSSYEQYF.

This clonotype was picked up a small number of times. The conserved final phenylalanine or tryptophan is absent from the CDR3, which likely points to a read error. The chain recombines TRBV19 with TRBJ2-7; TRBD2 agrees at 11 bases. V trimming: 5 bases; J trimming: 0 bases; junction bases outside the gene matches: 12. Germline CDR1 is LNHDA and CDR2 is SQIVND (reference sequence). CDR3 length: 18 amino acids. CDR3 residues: CASSANGAGLAGSYEQYL. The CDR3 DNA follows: TGTGCCAGTAGTGCGAATGGGGCCGGACTAGCGGGCTCCTACGAGCAGTACCTC.

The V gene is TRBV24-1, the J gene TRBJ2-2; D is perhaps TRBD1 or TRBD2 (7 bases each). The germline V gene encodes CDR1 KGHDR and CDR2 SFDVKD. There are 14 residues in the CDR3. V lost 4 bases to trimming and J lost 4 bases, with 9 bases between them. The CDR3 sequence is CATSDRGGTGELFF. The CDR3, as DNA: TGTGCCACCAGTGACAGGGGGGGCACCGGGGAGCTGTTTTTT.

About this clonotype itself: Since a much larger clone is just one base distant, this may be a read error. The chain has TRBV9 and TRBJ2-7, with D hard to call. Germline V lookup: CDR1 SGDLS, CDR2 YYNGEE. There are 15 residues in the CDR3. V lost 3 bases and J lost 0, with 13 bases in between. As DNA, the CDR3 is TGTGCCAGCAGCGAAGGGTTATACTACTCCTACGAGCAGTACTTC. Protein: CASSEGLYYSYEQYF.

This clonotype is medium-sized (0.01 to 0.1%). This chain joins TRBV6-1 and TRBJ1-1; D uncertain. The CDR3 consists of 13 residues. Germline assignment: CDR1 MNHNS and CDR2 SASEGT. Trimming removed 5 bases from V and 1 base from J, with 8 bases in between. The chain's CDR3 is CASSYSKNTEAFF. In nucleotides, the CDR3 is TGTGCCAGCAGTTACAGCAAGAACACTGAAGCTTTCTTT.

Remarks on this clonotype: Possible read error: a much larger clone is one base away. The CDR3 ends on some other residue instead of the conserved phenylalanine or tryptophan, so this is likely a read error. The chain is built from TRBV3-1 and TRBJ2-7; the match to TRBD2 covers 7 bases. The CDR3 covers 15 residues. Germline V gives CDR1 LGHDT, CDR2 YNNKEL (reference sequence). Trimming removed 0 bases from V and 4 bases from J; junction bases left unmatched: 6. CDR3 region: CASSQDFGGSYEQYL. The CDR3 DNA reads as TGTGCCAGCAGCCAAGATTTTGGCGGGAGTTACGAGCAGTACTTA.

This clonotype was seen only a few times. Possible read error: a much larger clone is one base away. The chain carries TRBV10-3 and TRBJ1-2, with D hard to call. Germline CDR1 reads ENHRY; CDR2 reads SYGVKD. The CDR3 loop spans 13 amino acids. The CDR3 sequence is CAIRGRTTAGYIF. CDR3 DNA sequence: TGTGCCATCAGAGGACGCACTACCGCTGGCTACATCTTC.

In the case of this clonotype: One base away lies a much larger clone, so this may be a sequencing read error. CDR3 nucleotides: TGTGCCAGTAGTAAAAAATCGGGGACTAGCGGGAGCCGCGAGGAGTACTTC. Residues: CASSKKSGTSGSREEYF. The chain uses TRBV19 and TRBJ2-7; 14 nucleotides agree with TRBD2. This CDR3 contains 17 residues. Germline CDR1 LNHDA, CDR2 SQIVND (reference sequence).

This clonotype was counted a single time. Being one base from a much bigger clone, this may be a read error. CDR3 region: CASSPSGTEDYGYTF. In nucleotides, the CDR3 is TGTGCCAGCAGCCCCTCCGGGACAGAGGACTATGGCTACACCTTC. This chain joins TRBV7-3 and TRBJ1-2, with 7 bases identical to TRBD1. V trimming: 5 bases; J trimming: 3 bases; junction bases outside the gene matches: 9. Germline CDR1 and CDR2: SGHTA and FQGTGA. The CDR3 extends over 15 amino acids.